This entry lists 4 T cell receptor beta chains sequenced from one sample in a study of T cell responses to AZD1222 COVID-19 vaccine (dated by TCRdb to the early 2020s). This specimen's time point label, interpreted: baseline before first vaccination. Library creation used the immunoSEQ multiplex PCR assay. TCRdb took this table from immuneACCESS and kept in-frame rearrangements with V and J called. Such tables lack part of the clones; where checked against another copy, unresolved V genes explain under half of the gap, and the rest is unexplained. This sample has fewer than 110,000 clones in its table, and more than 75% of those were observed once. Together, the top ten hold approximately 22% of the sample. This specimen consisted of peripheral blood, obtained on day 0 of AZD1222 vaccination. The receptors come from an adult in good health.

This chain joins TRBV5-5 and TRBJ2-5; D is possibly TRBD2 (6 bases). Germline V gene lookup returns CDR1 SGHKS and CDR2 YYEKEE (reference sequence). Deletions cut 6 bases from V and 5 bases from J, with 23 bases between. The CDR3 contains 16 residues. The CDR3 region has the DNA TGTGCCAGCAAGGAAAGCCCCGGGACTCCGGCGGAGACCCAGTACTTC. Its translation is CASKESPGTPAETQYF.

V is TRBV6-1 and J is TRBJ2-7; D gene unclear. V was trimmed by 3 bases and J by 5 bases, leaving 5 bases between them. Germline-derived CDR1 and CDR2 are MNHNS and SASEGT. CDR3 length: 11 amino acids. The CDR3 protein is CASSESHEQYF. The DNA of the CDR3 is TGTGCCAGCAGTGAGTCCCACGAGCAGTACTTC.

This rearrangement joins TRBV5-6 to TRBJ1-1; D possibly corresponds to TRBD1 (5 bases). Germline values: CDR1 SGHDT, CDR2 YYEEEE. V lost 5 bases, J lost 2 bases, and 10 bases lay in between. This CDR3 comprises 13 residues. CDR3 in DNA: TGTGCCAGCAGTTCGACAGATAACACTGAAGCTTTCTTT. This translates into CASSSTDNTEAFF.

The chain carries TRBV6-2 or TRBV6-3 and TRBJ1-4; D uncertain. This CDR3 is 15 amino acids long. V dropped 5 bases and J dropped 4 bases, with 14 bases sitting between them. Germline V gene lookup returns CDR1 MNHEY and CDR2 SVGEGT. In DNA form, the CDR3 reads TGTGCCAGCAGTCCCACAACATCGGGTAATGAAAAACTGTTTTTT. Encoded protein: CASSPTTSGNEKLFF.